The T cell receptor (beta chain) described here comes from a study of shared clonotypes between healthy human individuals. Study context: Those who served as donors were a couple of women and a few men between the ages of 18 and 49.

Overall study results and limits: Limited genetic and exposure-history diversity came from having few donors.

TCRdb's table, derived via immunoSEQ multiplex PCR, lists solely in-frame clones and lacks some. This sample has approximately 2,200,000 clones; about 93% occur once, and the top ten carry under 2%. CDR1 and CDR2 from the germline V gene are MDHEN and SYDVKM. This CDR3 has 17 residues. With 4 bases clipped from V and 2 bases from J, the junction kept 8 bases outside the gene matches. In the case of this clone: The target antigen is unknown.

Naive CD8 cells comprised CD45RO-negative, CCR7-positively selected cells, excluding terminally differentiated effector memory CD45RA+ cells. The donor cohort consisted entirely of Caucasian adults residing in Nashville, Tennessee. The sample consisted of naive CD8+ T cells from PBMCs. V gene TRBV28 combines with J gene TRBJ2-1, with 10 bases identical to TRBD2. This clonotype was obtained from a man between 18 and 29 years old in good health. Some clones in this sample may be carry-over from other donors' samples. Here the CDR3 DNA reads TGTGCCAGCAGTTCACATCATCTAGCGGGGGCCTACAATGAGCAGTTCTTC. Protein sequence: CASSSHHLAGAYNEQFF. Drawing the rest from reference TRBV28 and TRBJ2-1, the complete variable domain is DVKVTQSSRYLVKRTGEKVFLECVQDMDHENMFWYRQDPGLGLRLIYFSYDVKMKEKGDIPEGYSVSREKKERFSLILESASTNQTSMYLCASSSHHLAGAYNEQFFGPGTRLTVL.